This T cell receptor beta chain was retrieved from a study of shared clonotypes between healthy human individuals (dated by TCRdb to the early 2020s). In terms of the full investigation: The cohort comprised a couple of women and three men aged 18 to 49 years. For each donor, CD4 naive and CD4 memory were each run on three plates, CD8 naive on two plates, and CD8 memory on one plate. To estimate repertoire size and how much clonotypes are shared between individuals, the study performed deep sequencing of blood TCR repertoires from five healthy adults. Different laboratories and diverse techniques were used to prepare libraries and sequence TCR repertoires, to increase sequencing depth and limit assay-specific biases. Per donor, leukapheresis produced somewhere between about 0.8 and 9.5 billion PBMCs.

Details on this clone: Its antigen specificity is not known. No per-base quality is available; no much larger clone lies one base away.

CD8 naive samples were CD45RO-negative cells positively selected for CCR7, giving a CD45RA+CCR7+ population that excluded TemRA cells. The donors were healthy, HIV-negative adults with no recently reported acute infections or vaccinations. Every donor was a Caucasian adult living in Nashville, Tennessee, USA. Blood was collected by leukapheresis, and PBMCs were isolated by Ficoll-Histopaque density gradient centrifugation and then cryopreserved in liquid nitrogen vapor phase. Purity and quantity of every magnetically sorted T cell population were checked by analytical flow cytometry. From each sorted fraction, genomic DNA was isolated and quantified by UV absorbance on a Nanodrop 2000c. Including the terminal cysteine and phenylalanine, the CDR3 comprises 12 residues. Only the CDR3 region is kept as DNA, spanning 36 bases read in frame from base 1. Deletion took 7 bases off V and 7 bases off J, with a span of 17 bases between the germline ends. Reading the germline V gene (reference sequence) gives CDR1 GTSNPN and CDR2 SVGIG.

TCR CDR3 regions were amplified from genomic DNA by multiplex PCR using the deep immunoSEQ assay. Extracted genomic DNA from each cell subset was spread evenly across all wells of several immunoSEQ 96-well plates, with each plate serving as a replicate. For sorted subsets, each replicate PCR was loaded with about 0.2 ug genomic DNA, equivalent to 25,000 to 35,000 T cell genomes. The purified libraries were quantified using a Qubit 3.0 fluorometer, sized with a Bioanalyzer 2100, and then quantified again using the KAPA Library Quantification kit. A separate single-read 150-cycle Illumina NextSeq 550 flow cell was used to sequence each immunoSEQ 96-well plate. The published analysis was carried out like this. Because the immunoSEQ output included only junctional sequences and no quality scores, the filtering could not be the same as the filtering used for full-length reads. Sequences were annotated with PyIR, a Python wrapper for IgBLAST v1.9, and V/J genes and CDR3 were assigned using IMGT germline references. Reads were removed for weak V/J assignments (E-value above 1e-6), missing CDR3, stop codons, out-of-frame junctions, or ambiguous translated residues. A V3J clonotype was defined by an identical inferred V gene, J gene, and CDR3 amino acid sequence. To compute the percentage overlap between repertoires, the number of shared unique clonotypes was divided by the size of the smaller repertoire. Repertoire richness was assessed with RTK rarefaction, the Chao1 estimator, and Recon v2.1 estimates of unobserved clonotypes. For all TCRbeta clonotypes obtained by the gDNA method from several donors, generation probabilities were computed with OLGA. In its TCRdb copy, this immuneACCESS table keeps in-frame sequences only and misses some clones. Where compared with another copy, unresolved V genes explain less than half of these, and the others have no known cause. That table gives V, J and clone size, and the DNA gave D and trimming. Within this sample are about 580,000 clones, with roughly 98% of them counted one time only. 0.3% to 0.35% of the sample goes to the ten largest clones.

Results the study describes overall, beyond this receptor: Compared with non-shared clonotypes, the clonotypes found in all four sorted-subset donors had higher generation probabilities. Even with the large sequencing depth, rarefaction of the sorted-subset datasets indicated that sequencing was incomplete. The small number of donors limited the genetic and exposure-history diversity represented. Across a handful of donors, roughly 5.4% of naive CD4, 3% to 3.5% of naive CD8, 2% to 2.5% of memory CD4, and 0.4% to 0.45% of memory CD8 clonotypes were shared. Based on pairwise subsampling, the degree of clonotype sharing among donors was expected to be affected by sequencing depth. Sampling was restricted to blood, and TCR repertoires in tissues likely differ from the TCR repertoires found in blood. Estimated clonotype richness was generally larger for naive than for memory subsets.

The chain employs TRBV30 and TRBJ2-7, with the D gene uncertain. Input material: naive CD8+ T cells sorted from blood. The cell subset or site label, as the study defines it: CD45RA+CCR7+. The receptor was isolated from a man aged 25 to 40 in good health. Read as DNA, the sequence is TGTGCCTCTCCGGGCCTGAATCGGGAGCAGTACTTC. This sequence encodes CASPGLNREQYF. With the rest looked up from the reference TRBV30 and TRBJ2-7 genes rather than sequenced, the full variable domain is SQTIHQWPATLVQPVGSPLSLECTVEGTSNPNLYWYRQAAGRGLQLLFYSVGIGQISSEVPQNLSASRPQDRQFILSSKKLLLSDSGFYLCASPGLNREQYFGPGTRLTVT.